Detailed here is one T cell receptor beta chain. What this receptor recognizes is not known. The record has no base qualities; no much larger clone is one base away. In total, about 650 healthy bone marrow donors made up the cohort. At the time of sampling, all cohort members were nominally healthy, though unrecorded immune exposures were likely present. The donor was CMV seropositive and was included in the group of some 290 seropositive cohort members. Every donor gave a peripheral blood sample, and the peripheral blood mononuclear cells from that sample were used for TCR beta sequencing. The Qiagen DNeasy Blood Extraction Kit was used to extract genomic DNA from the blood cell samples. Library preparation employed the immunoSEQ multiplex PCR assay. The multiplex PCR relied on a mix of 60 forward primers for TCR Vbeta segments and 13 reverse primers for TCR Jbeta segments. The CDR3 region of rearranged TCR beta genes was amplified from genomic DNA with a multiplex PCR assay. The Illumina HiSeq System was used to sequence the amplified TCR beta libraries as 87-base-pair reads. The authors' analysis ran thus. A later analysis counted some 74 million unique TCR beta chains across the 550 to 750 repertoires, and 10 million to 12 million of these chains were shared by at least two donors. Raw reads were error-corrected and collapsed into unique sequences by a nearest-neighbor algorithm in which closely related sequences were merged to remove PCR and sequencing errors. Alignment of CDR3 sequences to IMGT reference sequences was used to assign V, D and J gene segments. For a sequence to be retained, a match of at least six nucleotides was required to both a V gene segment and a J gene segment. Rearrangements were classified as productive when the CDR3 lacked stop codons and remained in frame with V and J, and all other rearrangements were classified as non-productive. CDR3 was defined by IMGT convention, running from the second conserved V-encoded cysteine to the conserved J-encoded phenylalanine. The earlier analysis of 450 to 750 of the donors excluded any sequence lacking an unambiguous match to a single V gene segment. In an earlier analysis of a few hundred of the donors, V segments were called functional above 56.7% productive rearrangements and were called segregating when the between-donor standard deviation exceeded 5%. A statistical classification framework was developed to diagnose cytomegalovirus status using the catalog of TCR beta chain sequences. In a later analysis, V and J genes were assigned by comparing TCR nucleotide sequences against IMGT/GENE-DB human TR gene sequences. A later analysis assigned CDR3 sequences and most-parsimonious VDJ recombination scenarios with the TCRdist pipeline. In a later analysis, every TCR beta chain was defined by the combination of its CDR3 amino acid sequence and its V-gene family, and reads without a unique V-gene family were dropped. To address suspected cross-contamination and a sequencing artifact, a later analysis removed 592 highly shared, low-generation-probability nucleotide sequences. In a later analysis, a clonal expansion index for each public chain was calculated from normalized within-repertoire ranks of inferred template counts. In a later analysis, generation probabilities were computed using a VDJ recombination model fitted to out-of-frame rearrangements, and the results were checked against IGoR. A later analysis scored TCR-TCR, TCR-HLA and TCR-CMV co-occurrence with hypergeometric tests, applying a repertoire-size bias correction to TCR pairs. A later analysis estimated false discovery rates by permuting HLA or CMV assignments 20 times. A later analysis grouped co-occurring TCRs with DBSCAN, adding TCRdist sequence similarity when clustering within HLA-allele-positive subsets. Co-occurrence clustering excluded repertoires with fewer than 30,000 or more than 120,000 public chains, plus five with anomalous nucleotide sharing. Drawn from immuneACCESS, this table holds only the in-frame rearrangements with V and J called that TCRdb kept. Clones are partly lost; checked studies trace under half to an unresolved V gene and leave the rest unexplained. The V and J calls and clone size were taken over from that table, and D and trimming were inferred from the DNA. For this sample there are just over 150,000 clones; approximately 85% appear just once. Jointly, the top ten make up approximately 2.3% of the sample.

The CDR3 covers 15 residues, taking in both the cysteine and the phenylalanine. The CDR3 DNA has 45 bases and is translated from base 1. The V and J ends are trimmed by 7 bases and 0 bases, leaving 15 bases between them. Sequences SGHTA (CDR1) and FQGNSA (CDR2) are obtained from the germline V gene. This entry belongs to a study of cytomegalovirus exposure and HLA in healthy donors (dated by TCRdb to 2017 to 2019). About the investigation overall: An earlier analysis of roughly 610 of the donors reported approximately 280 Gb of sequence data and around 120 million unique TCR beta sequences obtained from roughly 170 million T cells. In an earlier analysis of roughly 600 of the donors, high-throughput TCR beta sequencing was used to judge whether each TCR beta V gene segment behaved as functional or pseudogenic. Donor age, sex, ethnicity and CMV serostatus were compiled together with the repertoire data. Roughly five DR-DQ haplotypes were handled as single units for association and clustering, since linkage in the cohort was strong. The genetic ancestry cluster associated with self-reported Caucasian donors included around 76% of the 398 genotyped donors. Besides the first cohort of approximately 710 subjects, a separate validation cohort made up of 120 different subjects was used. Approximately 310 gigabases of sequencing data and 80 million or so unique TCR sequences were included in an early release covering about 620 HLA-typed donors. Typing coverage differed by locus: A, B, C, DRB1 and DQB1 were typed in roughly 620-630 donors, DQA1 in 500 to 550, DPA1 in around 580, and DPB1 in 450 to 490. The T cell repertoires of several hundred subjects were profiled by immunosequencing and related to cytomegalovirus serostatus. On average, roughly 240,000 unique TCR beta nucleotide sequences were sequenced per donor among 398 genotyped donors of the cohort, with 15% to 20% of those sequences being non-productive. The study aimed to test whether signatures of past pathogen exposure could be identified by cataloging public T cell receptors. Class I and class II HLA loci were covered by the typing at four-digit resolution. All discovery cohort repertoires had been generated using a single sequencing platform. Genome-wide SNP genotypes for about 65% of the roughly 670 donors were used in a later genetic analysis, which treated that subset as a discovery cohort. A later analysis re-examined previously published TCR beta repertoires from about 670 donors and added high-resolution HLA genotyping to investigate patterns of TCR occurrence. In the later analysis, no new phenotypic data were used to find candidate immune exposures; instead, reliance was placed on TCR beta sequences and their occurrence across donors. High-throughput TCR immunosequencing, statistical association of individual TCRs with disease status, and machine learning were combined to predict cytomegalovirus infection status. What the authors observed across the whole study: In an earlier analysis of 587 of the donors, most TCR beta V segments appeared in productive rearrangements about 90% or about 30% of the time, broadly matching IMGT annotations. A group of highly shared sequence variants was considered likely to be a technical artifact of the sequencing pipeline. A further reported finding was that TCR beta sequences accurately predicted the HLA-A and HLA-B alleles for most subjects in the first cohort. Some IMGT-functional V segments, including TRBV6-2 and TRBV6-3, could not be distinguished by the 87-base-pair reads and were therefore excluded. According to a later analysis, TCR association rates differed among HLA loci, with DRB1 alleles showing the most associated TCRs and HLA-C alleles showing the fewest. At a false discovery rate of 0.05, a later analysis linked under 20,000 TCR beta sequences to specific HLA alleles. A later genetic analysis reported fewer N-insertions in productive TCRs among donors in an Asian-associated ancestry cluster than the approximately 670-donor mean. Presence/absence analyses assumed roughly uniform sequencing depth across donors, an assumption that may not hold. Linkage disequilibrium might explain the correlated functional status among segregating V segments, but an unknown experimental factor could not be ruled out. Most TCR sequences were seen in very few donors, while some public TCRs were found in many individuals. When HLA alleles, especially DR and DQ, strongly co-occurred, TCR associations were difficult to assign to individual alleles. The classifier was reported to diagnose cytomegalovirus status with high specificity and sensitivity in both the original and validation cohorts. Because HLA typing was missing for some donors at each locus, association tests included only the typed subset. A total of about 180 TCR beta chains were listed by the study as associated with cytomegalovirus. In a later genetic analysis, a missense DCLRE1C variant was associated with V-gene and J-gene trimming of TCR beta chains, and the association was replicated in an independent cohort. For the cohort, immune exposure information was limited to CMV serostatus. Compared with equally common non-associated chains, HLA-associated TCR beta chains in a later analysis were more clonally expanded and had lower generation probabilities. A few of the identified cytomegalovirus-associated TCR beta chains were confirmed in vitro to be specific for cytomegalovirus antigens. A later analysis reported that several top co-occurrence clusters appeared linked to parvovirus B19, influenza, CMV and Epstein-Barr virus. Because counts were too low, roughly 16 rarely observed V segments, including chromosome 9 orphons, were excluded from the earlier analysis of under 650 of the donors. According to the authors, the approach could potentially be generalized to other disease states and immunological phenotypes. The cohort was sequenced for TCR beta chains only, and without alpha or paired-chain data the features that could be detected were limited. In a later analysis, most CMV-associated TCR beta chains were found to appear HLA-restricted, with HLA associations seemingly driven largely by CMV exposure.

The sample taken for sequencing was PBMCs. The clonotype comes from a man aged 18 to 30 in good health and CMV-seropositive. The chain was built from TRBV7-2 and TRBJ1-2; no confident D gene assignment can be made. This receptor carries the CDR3 CASTYLAGTNYGYTF. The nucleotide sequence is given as TGTGCCAGCACCTACTTAGCGGGCACTAACTATGGCTACACCTTC.